Presented here are 28 T cell receptor beta chains from one specimen sequenced in a study of shared clonotypes between healthy human individuals. TCRdb's copy holds only in-frame clones and misses some; the assay was immunoSEQ multiplex PCR. The table has millions of clones, more than 90% seen once. Source material: naive CD4+ T cells sorted from blood. Specified subset: CD45RA+ positively selected. These receptors originate from a young man in good health.

The chain employs TRBV5-1 and TRBJ1-2, with D unclear. Germline values: CDR1 SGHRS, CDR2 YFSETQ. The V end was cut by 0 bases, the J end by 4 bases, with 16 bases between. The CDR3 is 16 residues long. The CDR3 reads CASSLATLSSLYGYTF. DNA for the CDR3: TGCGCCAGCAGCTTGGCAACGTTGTCCTCTCTCTATGGCTACACCTTC.

The rearrangement joins TRBV5-1 to TRBJ1-5; a weak D match, TRBD1 (5 bases). From germline, CDR1 is SGHRS and CDR2 YFSETQ. With 5 bases removed from V and 2 bases from J, the gap between germline ends came to 17 bases. The CDR3 has 16 amino acids. The CDR3 loop reads CASSPGGTERNQPQHF. The CDR3 DNA reads TGCGCCAGCAGTCCGGGAGGGACCGAGCGCAATCAGCCCCAGCATTTT.

This CDR3 reads CASSQDIRDVYTEAFF. CDR3 in DNA: TGCGCCAGCAGCCAAGATATAAGGGATGTGTACACTGAAGCTTTCTTT. This chain uses TRBV4-1 with TRBJ1-1; D is undetermined. Trimming shortened V by 0 bases and J by 3 bases, and 14 bases separated the two germline ends. This CDR3 contains 16 residues. Germline CDR1 is MGHRA and CDR2 is YSYEKL.

CDR3 loop: CASSSDPPGRFYGYTF. The CDR3 nucleotides read TGTGCCAGCAGTTCGGATCCTCCGGGACGGTTCTATGGCTACACCTTC. The rearrangement uses TRBV6-5 and TRBJ1-2; D possibly corresponds to TRBD1 (5 bases). This CDR3 is built from 16 residues. CDR1 and CDR2 from the germline V gene are MNHEY and SVGAGI. Trimming cost V 4 bases and J 4 bases, with 19 bases left between them.

Written as DNA, the CDR3 is TGTGCCAGCAGCTCCTCGAACAGGGGATCGTGGGACGAGCAGTACTTC. Translating it yields CASSSSNRGSWDEQYF. The rearrangement links TRBV9 to TRBJ2-7; TRBD1 agrees at 7 bases. This CDR3 comprises 16 residues. Per the germline V gene, CDR1 is SGDLS and CDR2 is YYNGEE. Trimming removed 4 bases from V and 5 bases from J; junction bases left unmatched: 15.

This chain uses TRBV18 with TRBJ1-3, with a tentative D call TRBD1 (6 bases). V lost 3 bases to trimming and J lost 0 bases, with 9 bases between them. This CDR3 has 15 residues. CDR1 is KGHSH, CDR2 LQKENI, per germline. In nucleotides, the CDR3 is TGTGCCAGCTCACCGGGGGCAGTCTCTGGAAACACCATATATTTT. This encodes CASSPGAVSGNTIYF. The variable domain in full, completed from reference TRBV18 and TRBJ1-3, reads NAGVMQNPRHLVRRRGQEARLRCSPMKGHSHVYWYRQLPEEGLKFMVYLQKENIIDESGMPKERFSAEFPKEGPSILRIQQVVRGDSAAYFCASSPGAVSGNTIYFGEGSWLTVV.

This clone appeared once. This chain uses TRBV5-1 with TRBJ2-5; 7 bases line up with TRBD2. The germline V gene has CDR1 SGHRS and CDR2 YFSETQ. This CDR3 spans 12 amino acids. Trimming at V came to 6 bases and at J to 4 bases, leaving 3 bases not matched to a gene. Written as DNA, the CDR3 is TGCGCCAGCAATGGGGAGGGAGAGACCCAGTACTTC. It yields the protein CASNGEGETQYF. The complete variable domain, with remaining parts taken from reference TRBV5-1 and TRBJ2-5, reads KAGVTQTPRYLIKTRGQQVTLSCSPISGHRSVSWYQQTPGQGLQFLFEYFSETQRNKGNFPGRFSGRQFSNSRSEMNVSTLELGDSALYLCASNGEGETQYFGPGTRLLVL.

V gene TRBV5-6 combines with J gene TRBJ2-2, with D perhaps matching TRBD1 (6 bases). Per the germline V gene, CDR1 is SGHDT and CDR2 is YYEEEE. The CDR3 is 17 residues long. Deletions cut 2 bases from V and 1 base from J, with 15 bases between. The CDR3 sequence is CASSFTIGGENTGELFF. The CDR3 nucleotides are TGTGCCAGCAGCTTTACGATAGGGGGAGAGAACACCGGGGAGCTGTTTTTT. The variable domain in full, with the rest retrieved from reference TRBV5-6 and TRBJ2-2, is DAGVTQSPTHLIKTRGQQVTLRCSPKSGHDTVSWYQQALGQGPQFIFQYYEEEERQRGNFPDRFSGHQFPNYSSELNVNALLLGDSALYLCASSFTIGGENTGELFFGEGSRLTVL.

V and J are TRBV7-8 and TRBJ1-1; D is undetermined. The CDR3 has 14 residues. Germline loops: CDR1 SGHVS, CDR2 FQNEAQ. V gave up 2 bases and J gave up 3 bases, with 10 bases separating them. CDR3 sequence reads: CASSLKRVDTEAFF. Written as DNA, the CDR3 is TGTGCCAGCAGCTTAAAGAGGGTGGACACTGAAGCTTTCTTT.

The CDR3, as DNA: TGTGCCAGCAGCAAAAGGGGAAGTGGGTACAATGAGCAGTTCTTC. Residues: CASSKRGSGYNEQFF. The rearrangement uses TRBV6-5 and TRBJ2-1; possibly TRBD1 for D (5 bases). Trimming removed 6 bases at V and 4 bases at J, with 16 bases between. The CDR3 totals 15 residues. The V gene's germline CDR1 is MNHEY and CDR2 SVGAGI.

V and J are TRBV2 and TRBJ2-3, with 8 bases that match TRBD2. CDR3 length equals 14 residues. V was clipped by 7 bases and J by 3 bases; unmatched bases: 6. Germline values: CDR1 SNHLY, CDR2 FYNNEI. The CDR3: CASNQREWTDTQYF. In DNA form, the CDR3 reads TGTGCCAGCAATCAGCGGGAGTGGACAGATACGCAGTATTTT.

The V call is TRBV7-2, the J call TRBJ2-7; the D call may be TRBD1 or TRBD2 (6 bases each). The germline V and J ends were trimmed by 3 bases and 1 base, with 10 bases remaining between them. CDR3 length: 14 amino acids. Germline V gene lookup returns CDR1 SGHTA and CDR2 FQGNSA. The CDR3 sequence: CASSFTGASYEQYF. The DNA for the CDR3 is TGTGCCAGCAGCTTTACGGGGGCTTCCTACGAGCAGTACTTC. Looking up the rest from reference TRBV7-2 and TRBJ2-7 gives the full variable domain: GAGVSQSPSNKVTEKGKDVELRCDPISGHTALYWYRQSLGQGLEFLIYFQGNSAPDKSGLPSDRFSAERTGGSVSTLTIQRTQQEDSAVYLCASSFTGASYEQYFGPGTRLTVT.

V and J are TRBV10-3 and TRBJ1-4, with 9 bases identical to TRBD1. The length of the CDR3 is 15 residues. Germline CDR1 ENHRY, CDR2 SYGVKD. V trimming: 4 bases; J trimming: 7 bases; junction bases outside the gene matches: 7. DNA of the CDR3: TGTGCCATCAGTGGGGGCGGACAGGGGAGTGAAAAACTGTTTTTT. Translating it yields CAISGGGQGSEKLFF.

This clone was detected only a few times. The V gene is TRBV6-6, the J gene TRBJ1-1; D gene uncertain. This CDR3 comprises 11 residues. The ends were cut back, 6 bases at V and 11 bases at J, with 13 bases in the middle. The germline V gene has CDR1 MNHNY and CDR2 SVGAGI (reference sequence). The CDR3, as DNA: TGTGCCAGCAGCCGAGAGGTGAGGGCTTTCTTT. Its protein is CASSREVRAFF.

The chain carries TRBV5-6 and TRBJ1-2; D not certain. In germline, CDR1 is SGHDT, CDR2 YYEEEE. This CDR3 region has 13 residues. Trimming took off 0 bases at V and 8 bases at J, with 11 bases between the two ends. The CDR3 protein is CASSLANDRGYTF. The CDR3 DNA is TGTGCCAGCAGCTTGGCCAACGACCGCGGCTACACCTTC.

The gene calls are TRBV19 and TRBJ2-7; D might be TRBD2 (7 bases). The V end was cut by 1 base, the J end by 6 bases, with 16 bases between. Germline V CDR1 and CDR2: LNHDA, SQIVND (reference sequence). This CDR3 spans 15 amino acids. CDR3 bases: TGTGCCAGTAGTATAGCCGCGGGGGCTAGTGGCGAGCAGTACTTC. It specifies CASSIAAGASGEQYF.

This rearrangement joins TRBV15 to TRBJ2-7; 11 bases match TRBD1. Germline V CDR1 and CDR2: LNHNV, YYDKDF (reference sequence). The CDR3 covers 15 residues. Unmatched junction bases numbered 8, after V lost 4 bases and J lost 6 bases. In DNA form, the CDR3 reads TGTGCCACCAGCACTGGAACCGGGACAGGGGGCGAGCAGTACTTC. This codes for CATSTGTGTGGEQYF.

V and J are TRBV14 and TRBJ2-7; TRBD1 or TRBD2 may be the D gene (5 bases each). In germline, CDR1 is SGHDN, CDR2 FVKESK. Deletions cut 2 bases from V and 3 bases from J, with 14 bases between. This CDR3 is 15 amino acids long. The CDR3 spells CASSQRGRTLYEQYF. CDR3 in DNA: TGTGCCAGCAGCCAACGGGGACGGACCCTCTACGAGCAGTACTTC.

The genes are TRBV7-2 and TRBJ1-1; the match to TRBD1 covers 7 bases. The CDR3 covers 14 residues. The ends lost 4 bases at V and 4 bases at J; junction bases unmatched: 6. CDR1 is SGHTA, CDR2 FQGNSA, per germline. The CDR3 loop is CASSSRQGPTEAFF. Written as DNA, the CDR3 is TGTGCCAGCAGCTCTAGACAGGGTCCCACTGAAGCTTTCTTT.

On this clone: The same CDR3 can be traced to other DNA sequences in this sample. The V and J genes are TRBV5-1 and TRBJ1-3, with D uncertain. V was pared by 5 bases and J by 4 bases, with 13 bases between. The CDR3 spans 14 residues. CDR1 SGHRS and CDR2 YFSETQ come from the germline V gene. CDR3 sequence reads: CASSPTSGGNTIYF. The CDR3 DNA reads TGCGCCAGCAGTCCGACGAGCGGGGGAAACACCATATATTTT.

The chain carries TRBV4-1 and TRBJ1-1; the D gene is possibly TRBD1 (5 bases). The CDR3 totals 13 residues. V lost 2 bases and J 8 bases, leaving 12 bases between the germline ends. Germline lookup yields CDR1 MGHRA and CDR2 YSYEKL. The CDR3 DNA sequence: TGCGCCAGCAGCCAACGAGGTCAGGGAGAAGCTTTCTTT. Translation: CASSQRGQGEAFF.

This rearrangement joins TRBV29-1 to TRBJ1-2; D perhaps matches TRBD1 (6 bases). Trimming stripped 2 bases from V and 7 bases from J, with 11 bases between. The CDR3 is made up of 12 amino acids. The V gene's germline CDR1 is SQVTM and CDR2 ANQGSEA. Here the CDR3 DNA reads TGCAGCGTTGAACGGCAGGGGCCTGGCTACACCTTC. Residues: CSVERQGPGYTF.

The chain couples TRBV5-4 to TRBJ2-3, with 9 nucleotides matching TRBD2. Per the germline V gene, CDR1 is SGHNT and CDR2 is YYREEE (reference sequence). This CDR3 region has 17 residues. The trim removed 7 bases at V and 3 bases at J, leaving 15 bases unmatched. The DNA of the CDR3 is TGTGCCAGCCACCCCCCAGCGGGAGGTTTGTATACAGATACGCAGTATTTT. Translation: CASHPPAGGLYTDTQYF. Looking up the rest from reference TRBV5-4 and TRBJ2-3 gives the full variable domain: ETGVTQSPTHLIKTRGQQVTLRCSSQSGHNTVSWYQQALGQGPQFIFQYYREEENGRGNFPPRFSGLQFPNYSSELNVNALELDDSALYLCASHPPAGGLYTDTQYFGPGTRLTVL.

The CDR3, as DNA: TGTGCCAGCAAGGACAGAGGATTGGGGAACACTGAAGCTTTCTTT. It encodes CASKDRGLGNTEAFF. V and J are TRBV6-5 and TRBJ1-1; tentative D call: TRBD1 (6 bases). Trimming removed 7 bases at V and 1 base at J, with 16 bases between. Germline V gene data show CDR1 as MNHEY and CDR2 as SVGAGI. CDR3 length equals 15 residues.

The chain has TRBV19 and TRBJ2-5; TRBD1 agrees at 7 bases. CDR3 length: 15 residues. CDR1 and CDR2 from the germline V gene are LNHDA and SQIVND (reference sequence). The trim removed 9 bases at V and 0 bases at J, leaving 10 bases unmatched. CDR3 DNA sequence: TGTGCCAGAAAGACGGGACAGCTTGACCAAGAGACCCAGTACTTC. Translation: CARKTGQLDQETQYF. Variable domain in full (rest from reference TRBV19 and TRBJ2-5): DGGITQSPKYLFRKEGQNVTLSCEQNLNHDAMYWYRQDPGQGLRLIYYSQIVNDFQKGDIAEGYSVSREKKESFPLTVTSAQKNPTAFYLCARKTGQLDQETQYFGPGTRLLVL.

The V gene is TRBV7-9, the J gene TRBJ2-5; weak D call: TRBD1 (6 bases). The CDR3 is 13 amino acids. Germline V lookup: CDR1 SEHNR, CDR2 FQNEAQ (reference sequence). V was pared by 5 bases and J by 4 bases, with 11 bases between. CDR3 nucleotide sequence: TGTGCCAGCAGCCCGCAGGGGAGAGAGACCCAGTACTTC. Protein: CASSPQGRETQYF.

The chain links TRBV6-5 to TRBJ1-1; TRBD1 matches 10 bases. V trimming: 0 bases; J trimming: 6 bases; junction bases outside the gene matches: 4. CDR3 length: 15 amino acids. The germline CDR1 and CDR2 sequences are MNHEY and SVGAGI. This CDR3 is CASSYSGQGRPEAFF. The CDR3 region has the DNA TGTGCCAGCAGTTACTCGGGACAGGGGCGCCCTGAAGCTTTCTTT.

This rearrangement joins TRBV7-2 to TRBJ1-2; the D gene is possibly TRBD1 (5 bases). Between the trimmed V and J ends, which lost 2 bases and 0 bases, there was a span of 16 bases. The germline V gene encodes CDR1 SGHTA and CDR2 FQGNSA. The CDR3 sequence is 17 residues long. CDR3 DNA sequence: TGTGCCAGCAGCTTAAATACGGGGGTCTCTACTAACTATGGCTACACCTTC. Residues: CASSLNTGVSTNYGYTF.